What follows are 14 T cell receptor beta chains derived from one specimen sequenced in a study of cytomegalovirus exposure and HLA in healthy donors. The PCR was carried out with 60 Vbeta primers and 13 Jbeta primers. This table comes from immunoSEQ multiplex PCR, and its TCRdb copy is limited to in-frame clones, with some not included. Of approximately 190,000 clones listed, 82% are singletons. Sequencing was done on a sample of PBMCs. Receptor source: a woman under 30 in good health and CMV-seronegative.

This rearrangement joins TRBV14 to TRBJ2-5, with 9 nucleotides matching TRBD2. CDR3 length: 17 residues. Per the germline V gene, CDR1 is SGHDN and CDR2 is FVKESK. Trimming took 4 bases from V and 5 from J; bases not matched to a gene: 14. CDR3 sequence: CASSLGYSGGSGETQYF. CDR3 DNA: TGTGCCAGCAGCCTTGGTTATAGCGGGGGTTCAGGGGAGACCCAGTACTTC.

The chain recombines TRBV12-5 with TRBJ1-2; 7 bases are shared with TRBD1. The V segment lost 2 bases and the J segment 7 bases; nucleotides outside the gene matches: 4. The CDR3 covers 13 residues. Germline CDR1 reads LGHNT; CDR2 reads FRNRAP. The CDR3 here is CASGLRQGVGYTF. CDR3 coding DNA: TGTGCTAGTGGTTTGAGACAGGGCGTTGGCTACACCTTC.

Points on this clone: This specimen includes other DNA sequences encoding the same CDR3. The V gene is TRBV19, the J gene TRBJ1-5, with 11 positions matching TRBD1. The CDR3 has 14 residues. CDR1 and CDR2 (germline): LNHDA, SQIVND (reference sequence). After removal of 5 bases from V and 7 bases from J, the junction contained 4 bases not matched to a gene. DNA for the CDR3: TGTGCCAGTAGTTCGGGACAGGGGGGACAGCCCCAGCATTTT. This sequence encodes CASSSGQGGQPQHF.

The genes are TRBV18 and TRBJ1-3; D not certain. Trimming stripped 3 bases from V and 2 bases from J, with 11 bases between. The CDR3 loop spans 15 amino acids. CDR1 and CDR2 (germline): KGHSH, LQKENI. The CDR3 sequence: CASSPSGRTGNTIYF. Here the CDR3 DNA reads TGTGCCAGCTCACCTTCGGGGAGAACTGGAAACACCATATATTTT.

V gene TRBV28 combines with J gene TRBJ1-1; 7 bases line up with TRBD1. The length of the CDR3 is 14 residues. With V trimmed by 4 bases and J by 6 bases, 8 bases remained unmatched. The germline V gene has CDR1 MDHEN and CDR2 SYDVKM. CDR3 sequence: CASSSPDRVPEAFF. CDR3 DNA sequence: TGTGCCAGCAGTTCACCAGACAGGGTACCTGAAGCTTTCTTT. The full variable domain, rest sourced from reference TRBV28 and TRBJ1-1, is DVKVTQSSRYLVKRTGEKVFLECVQDMDHENMFWYRQDPGLGLRLIYFSYDVKMKEKGDIPEGYSVSREKKERFSLILESASTNQTSMYLCASSSPDRVPEAFFGQGTRLTVV.

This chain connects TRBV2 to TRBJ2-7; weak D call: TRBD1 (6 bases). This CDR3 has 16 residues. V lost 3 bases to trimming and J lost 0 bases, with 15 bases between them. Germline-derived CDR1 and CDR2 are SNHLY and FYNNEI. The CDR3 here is CASSERGTLNSYEQYF. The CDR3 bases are TGTGCCAGCAGTGAGAGAGGGACACTAAACTCCTACGAGCAGTACTTC.

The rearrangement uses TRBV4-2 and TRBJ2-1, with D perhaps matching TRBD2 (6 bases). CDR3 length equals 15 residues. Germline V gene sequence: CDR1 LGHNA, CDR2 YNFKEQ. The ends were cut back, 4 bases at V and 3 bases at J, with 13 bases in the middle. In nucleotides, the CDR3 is TGTGCCAGCAGCCCTCAGACTAGAAACTACAATGAGCAGTTCTTC. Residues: CASSPQTRNYNEQFF.

CDR3 residues: CASSLGGRVSSYNEQFF. As DNA, the CDR3 is TGTGCCAGCAGCTTAGGCGGGAGGGTAAGCTCCTACAATGAGCAGTTCTTC. This rearrangement joins TRBV7-9 to TRBJ2-1; 9 nucleotides agree with TRBD2. J was trimmed by 0 bases and V by 1 base; bases with no gene match: 4. CDR3 length equals 17 residues. Germline CDR1 and CDR2: SEHNR and FQNEAQ (reference sequence).

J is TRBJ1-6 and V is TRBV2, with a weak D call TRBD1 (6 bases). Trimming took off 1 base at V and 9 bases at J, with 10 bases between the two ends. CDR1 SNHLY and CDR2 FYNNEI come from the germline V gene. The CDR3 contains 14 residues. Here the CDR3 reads CASSEDRVSSPLHF. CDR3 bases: TGTGCCAGCAGTGAAGACAGGGTGAGTTCACCCCTCCACTTT. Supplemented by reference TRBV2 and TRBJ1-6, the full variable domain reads EPEVTQTPSHQVTQMGQEVILRCVPISNHLYFYWYRQILGQKVEFLVSFYNNEISEKSEIFDDQFSVERPDGSNFTLKIRSTKLEDSAMYFCASSEDRVSSPLHFGNGTRLTVT.

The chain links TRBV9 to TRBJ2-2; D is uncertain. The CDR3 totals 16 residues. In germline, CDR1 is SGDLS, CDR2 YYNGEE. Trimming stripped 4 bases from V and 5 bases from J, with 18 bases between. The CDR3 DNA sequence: TGTGCCAGCAGCCCCCAAACCCAAACGAGGACCGGGGAGCTGTTTTTT. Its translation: CASSPQTQTRTGELFF.

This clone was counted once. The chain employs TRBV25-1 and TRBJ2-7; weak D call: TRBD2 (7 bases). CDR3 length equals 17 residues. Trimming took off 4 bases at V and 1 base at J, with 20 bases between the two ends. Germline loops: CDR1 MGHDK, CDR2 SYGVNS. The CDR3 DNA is TGTGCCAGCAGTGCGGGGGGCCTATTTTTTGGTTCCTACGAGCAGTACTTC. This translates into CASSAGGLFFGSYEQYF.

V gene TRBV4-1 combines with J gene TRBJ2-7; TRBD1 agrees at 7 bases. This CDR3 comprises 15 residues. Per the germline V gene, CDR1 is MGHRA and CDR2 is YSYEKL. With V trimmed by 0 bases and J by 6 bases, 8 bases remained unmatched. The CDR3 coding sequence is TGCGCCAGCAGCCAAGAAGGGGTCGAGGGGGCCGAGCAGTACTTC. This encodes CASSQEGVEGAEQYF.

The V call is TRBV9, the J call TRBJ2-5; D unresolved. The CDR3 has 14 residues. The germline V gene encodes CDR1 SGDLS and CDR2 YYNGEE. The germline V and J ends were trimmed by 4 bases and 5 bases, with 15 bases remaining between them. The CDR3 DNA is TGTGCCAGCAGCCCCCCGGGTCTCCTGGAGACCCAGTACTTC. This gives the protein CASSPPGLLETQYF.

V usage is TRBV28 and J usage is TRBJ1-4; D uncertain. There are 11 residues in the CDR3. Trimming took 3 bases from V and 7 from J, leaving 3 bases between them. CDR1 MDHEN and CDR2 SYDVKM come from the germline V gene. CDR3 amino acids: CASSFSEKLFF. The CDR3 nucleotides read TGTGCCAGCAGTTTCAGTGAAAAACTGTTTTTT.